The 17 T cell receptor beta chains given below trace back to one sample, sequenced in a study of shared clonotypes between healthy human individuals. Profiled with immunoSEQ multiplex PCR; TCRdb holds only in-frame clones, not every one. The sample carries 600,000 to 750,000 clones, around 72% recorded once. The sample comprised memory CD4+ T cells sorted from blood. The subset was: CD45RA-negative fraction. These receptor sequences come from a woman in her twenties or thirties in good health.

This clone was found once. The rearrangement links TRBV19 to TRBJ2-5; 9 bases are a match to TRBD2. The CDR3 covers 16 residues. V shed 3 bases, J shed 7 bases, and the junction held 12 bases outside the gene matches. Germline lookup yields CDR1 LNHDA and CDR2 SQIVND (reference sequence). The CDR3, as DNA: TGTGCCAGTAGTATCGAAGCGGGAGGTGTGTATGTGACCCAGTACTTC. Translation gives CASSIEAGGVYVTQYF.

This chain joins TRBV5-1 and TRBJ1-4; no definite D call. Germline CDR1 is SGHRS and CDR2 is YFSETQ. The CDR3 covers 13 residues. The germline V and J ends were trimmed by 4 bases and 4 bases, with 8 bases remaining between them. The CDR3 region is CASSIRHNEKLFF. The CDR3 nucleotides read TGCGCCAGCAGCATACGGCATAATGAAAAACTGTTTTTT.

The chain recombines TRBV7-8 with TRBJ2-1; a weak D match, TRBD2 (6 bases). The CDR3 has 16 amino acids. Germline V lookup: CDR1 SGHVS, CDR2 FQNEAQ. The V and J ends lost 5 bases and 0 bases respectively, with 14 bases between them. The chain's CDR3 is CASSPGTVSSYNEQFF. Written as DNA, the CDR3 is TGTGCCAGCAGCCCCGGGACTGTGAGCTCCTACAATGAGCAGTTCTTC.

This clone was observed once. Other DNA sequences within the sample encode an identical CDR3. The chain is built from TRBV6-5 and TRBJ2-1, with D unresolved. Germline V gene sequence: CDR1 MNHEY, CDR2 SVGAGI. Trimming removed 6 bases at V and 1 base at J, with 13 bases between. There are 15 residues in the CDR3. CDR3 nucleotide sequence: TGTGCCAGCAGCTACAGTCCTGAGTCCTACAATGAGCAGTTCTTC. Translation: CASSYSPESYNEQFF.

A remark on this clone: Other nucleotide sequences from this sample produce the same CDR3. The J gene is TRBJ1-3, the V gene TRBV5-1; the D gene is possibly TRBD1 (6 bases). Germline-derived CDR1 and CDR2 are SGHRS and YFSETQ. CDR3 size: 14 residues. Trimming removed 2 bases at V and 1 base at J, with 7 bases between. The CDR3 bases are TGCGCCAGCAGCTTAGGGACATCTGGAAACACCATATATTTT. It translates to CASSLGTSGNTIYF. Full variable domain (rest looked up from reference TRBV5-1 and TRBJ1-3): KAGVTQTPRYLIKTRGQQVTLSCSPISGHRSVSWYQQTPGQGLQFLFEYFSETQRNKGNFPGRFSGRQFSNSRSEMNVSTLELGDSALYLCASSLGTSGNTIYFGEGSWLTVV.

The chain recombines TRBV18 with TRBJ1-5; no clear D gene. CDR3 length equals 13 residues. Germline lookup yields CDR1 KGHSH and CDR2 LQKENI. V dropped 4 bases and J dropped 5 bases, with 9 bases sitting between them. The DNA for the CDR3 is TGTGCCAGCTCACAGGGTAACGATCAGCCCCAGCATTTT. As protein: CASSQGNDQPQHF.

The chain has TRBV7-6 and TRBJ2-7, with D possibly being TRBD2 (6 bases). The CDR3 extends over 15 amino acids. The germline CDR1 and CDR2 sequences are SGHVS and FNYEAQ. Trimming removed 2 bases at V and 6 bases at J, with 17 bases between. The CDR3 here is CASSLTSSAPGEQYF. CDR3 nucleotides: TGTGCCAGCAGCTTAACCTCTAGCGCTCCTGGCGAGCAGTACTTC.

The chain joins TRBV7-8 to TRBJ2-7; D is perhaps TRBD2 (6 bases). CDR1 and CDR2 (germline): SGHVS, FQNEAQ. Trimming removed 1 base from V and 5 bases from J, with 12 bases in between. There are 14 residues in the CDR3. The CDR3 protein is CASSLGRPGDEQYF. The CDR3 region has the DNA TGTGCCAGCAGCTTAGGAAGGCCGGGGGACGAGCAGTACTTC.

V usage is TRBV19 and J usage is TRBJ1-2, with D possibly being TRBD1 (6 bases). Between the trimmed V and J ends, which lost 7 bases and 1 base, there was a span of 7 bases. This CDR3 contains 12 residues. From germline, CDR1 is LNHDA and CDR2 SQIVND (reference sequence). CDR3 in amino acids: CASMDSNYGYTF. CDR3 DNA sequence: TGTGCCAGTATGGACAGTAACTATGGCTACACCTTC.

This chain uses TRBV6-5 with TRBJ2-3; perhaps TRBD2 as D (5 bases). The V and J ends lost 0 bases and 9 bases respectively, with 13 bases between them. The V gene's germline CDR1 is MNHEY and CDR2 SVGAGI. The CDR3 has 14 residues. Here the CDR3 reads CASSYSGSPGTQYF. The CDR3 nucleotides are TGTGCCAGCAGTTACTCGGGCAGCCCGGGGACGCAGTATTTT.

This clone was counted a few times. The CDR3 region is CASSLEGAQYF. For the CDR3, the DNA is TGTGCCAGCAGCTTGGAAGGGGCCCAGTACTTC. The chain carries TRBV5-5 and TRBJ2-5; D is possibly TRBD1 (5 bases). Trimming took off 0 bases at V and 9 bases at J, with 6 bases between the two ends. Germline CDR1 is SGHKS and CDR2 is YYEKEE (reference sequence). The CDR3 totals 11 residues.

As regards this clone: A clone one base away is much larger, so this may be a read error. The same CDR3 also results from other DNA sequences found in this sample. The rearrangement links TRBV9 to TRBJ2-2; TRBD1 might be the D (6 bases). Germline CDR1 is SGDLS and CDR2 is YYNGEE. The CDR3 has 13 amino acids. V lost 1 base, J lost 5 bases, and 6 bases lay in between. The CDR3 region has the DNA TGTGCCAGCAGCGTACAGGGGACCGGGGAGCTGTTTTTT. This encodes CASSVQGTGELFF.

CDR3 sequence: CASRTKPTEAFF. DNA of the CDR3: TGTGCCAGCAGGACCAAGCCCACTGAAGCTTTCTTT. The chain combines TRBV28 with TRBJ1-1; D call uncertain. CDR3 length equals 12 residues. Germline V gene sequence: CDR1 MDHEN, CDR2 SYDVKM. The germline V and J ends were trimmed by 6 bases and 4 bases, with 9 bases remaining between them.

The rearrangement uses TRBV9 and TRBJ2-7; no reliable D call. The CDR3 runs 14 residues. V lost 0 bases, J lost 5 bases, and 12 bases lay in between. Per germline, CDR1 SGDLS and CDR2 YYNGEE. The CDR3 region is CASSVAPGSDEQYF. Written as DNA, the CDR3 is TGTGCCAGCAGCGTAGCTCCAGGTTCTGACGAGCAGTACTTC.

The V call is TRBV2, the J call TRBJ2-1, with TRBD2 matching over 16 bases. J was trimmed by 9 bases and V by 6 bases; bases with no gene match: 5. This CDR3 is 15 amino acids long. Germline CDR1 is SNHLY and CDR2 is FYNNEI. In DNA, the CDR3 is TGTGCCAGCAGATCCGGGACTAGCGGGAGGGTTGAGCAGTTCTTC. It codes for CASRSGTSGRVEQFF.

Ten or more counts support this clone. V usage is TRBV14 and J usage is TRBJ1-3; TRBD1 agrees at 7 bases. The CDR3 sequence is 15 residues long. The germline V gene has CDR1 SGHDN and CDR2 FVKESK. The trim removed 5 bases at V and 4 bases at J, leaving 8 bases unmatched. The DNA of the CDR3 is TGTGCCAGCAGCTTCAATCACAGGGGAGGAAACACCATATATTTT. Protein sequence: CASSFNHRGGNTIYF.

V is TRBV14 and J is TRBJ1-1; D gene ambiguous. Germline CDR1 SGHDN, CDR2 FVKESK. The V and J ends lost 5 bases and 1 base respectively, with 8 bases between them. This CDR3 is built from 13 residues. The CDR3 bases are TGTGCCAGCAGCAATTACAAGAACACTGAAGCTTTCTTT. Translating it yields CASSNYKNTEAFF.